This TCR beta chain was profiled in a study of blood T cells in healthy people across ages. The length of the CDR3 is 15 residues. From germline, CDR1 is DFQATT and CDR2 SNEGSKA (reference sequence). The V gene lost 5 bases and the J gene lost 4 bases, with 20 bases spanning the gap. This clonotype has at least ten counts. It was with a sample-barcoded 5' primer and a J-beta primer mix that a second PCR of about 7 to 12 cycles was run. TCRdb analysed the 5' RACE reads with MiXCR anew, one entry per CDR3 protein. Of hundreds of thousands of distinct CDR3 sequences listed, about 30% are singletons. Sequenced: blood. This receptor was obtained from a woman older than 75 in good health. This chain joins TRBV20-1 and TRBJ1-2; no firm D call. CDR3 nucleotides: TGCAGTGCTCCAGATCGGGAAGGGAGGAGCTATGGCTACACCTTC. It specifies CSAPDREGRSYGYTF.